These 22 T cell receptor beta chains were sequenced from one sample in a study of tumor-infiltrating lymphocytes in primary liver carcinoma. Germline DNA was also extracted, and blood RNA was taken from unsorted whole blood. With a constant-region primer, TCR beta cDNA was made from roughly 500 ng of total RNA. Modified slightly, ARM-PCR produced TCR beta libraries over three nested multiplex PCR rounds. TRBV1-TRBV30 forward and Cbeta reverse primers drove the first two roughly 9-cycle rounds. TCRdb reprocessed the multiplex PCR reads with MiXCR, giving one entry per CDR3 protein. The sample includes about 310,000 distinct CDR3 sequences, less than 75% seen only once; the top ten take 9%. Sequencing was performed on peripheral blood. The source of these receptors is a man between 35 and 55 years old with primary liver carcinoma and hepatitis B virus infection.

This clonotype occurred a few times. One base away lies a much larger clone, so this may be a sequencing read error. The chain employs TRBV6-1 and TRBJ2-3, with D possibly matching TRBD2 (6 bases). The CDR3 has 16 residues. V shed 4 bases and J shed 0 bases, with 14 bases lying between them. Germline V gene lookup returns CDR1 MNHNS and CDR2 SASEGT. For the CDR3, the DNA is TGTGCCAGCAGTGGACGGACGGGGGATAGCACAGATACGCAGTATTTT. The encoded protein is CASSGRTGDSTDTQYF.

For this clonotype: The conserved phenylalanine or tryptophan is not found at the CDR3 terminus, so this likely reflects a read error. The V and J genes are TRBV6-2 or TRBV6-3 and TRBJ2-5, with D possibly called TRBD1 or TRBD2 (5 bases each). Trimming took 0 bases from V and 7 from J, leaving 15 bases between them. The CDR3 length is 15 residues. CDR1 is MNHEY and CDR2 is SVGEGT in the germline V gene. The CDR3 reads CASSYSTGVRGTQYY. The CDR3 region has the DNA TGTGCCAGCAGTTACTCGACCGGAGTGAGGGGGACCCAGTACTAC.

As for this clonotype: It may be a read error: a sequence one base away is much more abundant. The rearrangement links TRBV5-4 to TRBJ2-1, with D perhaps TRBD1 (8 bases). The germline V gene has CDR1 SGHNT and CDR2 YYREEE (reference sequence). The CDR3 is 17 amino acids. The CDR3 region is CASSPTGGRALGNEQLF. CDR3 nucleotides: TGTGCCAGCAGCCCCACAGGGGGGAGGGCCCTAGGGAATGAGCAGCTCTTC.

The rearrangement uses TRBV6-5 and TRBJ2-4; either TRBD1 or TRBD2 may supply D (5 bases each). Germline V gene data show CDR1 as MNHEY and CDR2 as SVGAGI. Trimming pared 0 bases from V and 0 bases from J, leaving 6 bases between. This CDR3 is 15 amino acids long. CDR3 nucleotides: TGTGCCAGCAGTTACTCTGGGGGAGCCAAAAACATTCAGTACTTC. Protein: CASSYSGGAKNIQYF.

CDR3 DNA: TGCGCCAGCAGCCTCTCGCAGCGGGGCTTCCAAGAGACCCAGTACTTC. Translated, it gives CASSLSQRGFQETQYF. The V gene is TRBV5-1, the J gene TRBJ2-5; 7 bases align to TRBD2. CDR1 and CDR2 (germline): SGHRS, YFSETQ. The junction had 10 bases not matched to a gene; V was cut back by 4 bases and J by 1 base. The CDR3 has 16 residues.

Details on this clonotype: A read error may account for a junction end that differs from germline. The V gene is TRBV14, the J gene TRBJ2-1; 9 nucleotides align to TRBD1. In germline, CDR1 is SGHDN, CDR2 FVKESK. CDR3 size: 17 residues. The CDR3 DNA reads TGTGCCAACAGCCAAGAGGGTCAGGGGACAGGGTATAATGAGCAGTTCTTC. As protein: CANSQEGQGTGYNEQFF.

This clonotype has a single count. A much larger clone differs by one base, so this may be a read error. This rearrangement joins TRBV12-3 or TRBV12-4 to TRBJ2-2; D tentatively fits TRBD1 or TRBD2 (5 bases each). The CDR3 covers 15 residues. V lost 5 bases to trimming and J lost 4 bases, with 14 bases between them. CDR3 in amino acids: CASSHGKGSTGELFF. In nucleotides, the CDR3 is TGTGCCAGCAGTCACGGAAAGGGGAGCACCGGGGAGCTGTTTTTT.

The chain joins TRBV6-2 or TRBV6-3 to TRBJ2-2; no reliable D call. This CDR3 has 14 residues. The germline gives CDR1 MNHEY, CDR2 SVGEGT. Trimming shortened V by 2 bases and J by 8 bases, and 12 bases separated the two germline ends. CDR3: CASSYGGNIGELFF. CDR3 nucleotides: TGTGCCAGCAGTTACGGCGGAAACATAGGGGAGCTGTTTTTT.

J is TRBJ2-7 and V is TRBV9; D uncertain. This CDR3 has 15 residues. CDR1 and CDR2 (germline): SGDLS, YYNGEE. V lost 3 bases and J lost 2, with 15 bases in between. The CDR3 sequence: CASSAGWAQTYEQYF. The CDR3, as DNA: TGTGCCAGCAGCGCTGGATGGGCACAAACCTACGAGCAGTACTTC.

The gene calls are TRBV29-1 and TRBJ2-1, with no clear D. The V and J ends lost 3 bases and 15 bases respectively, with 27 bases between them. There are 15 residues in the CDR3. CDR1 SQVTM and CDR2 ANQGSEA come from the germline V gene. The CDR3 spells CSVDLSRANTNGRFF. The CDR3 DNA is TGCAGCGTTGATCTTTCTAGGGCCAATACCAATGGGCGGTTCTTC.

Concerning this clonotype: Since a much larger clone is just one base distant, this may be a read error. V and J are TRBV10-3 and TRBJ2-1; 9 positions match TRBD1. The CDR3 runs 14 residues. Germline lookup yields CDR1 ENHRY and CDR2 SYGVKD. The CDR3 loop is CTISRDREYNEQFF. CDR3 in DNA: TGTACCATCAGCCGGGACAGGGAATACAATGAGCAGTTCTTC.

Regarding this clonotype: A much bigger clone sits one base away, suggesting this may be a read error. Given the absence of the conserved phenylalanine or tryptophan at the CDR3 end, a read error is likely. The chain recombines TRBV6-2 or TRBV6-3 with TRBJ2-1; 7 positions match TRBD1. The CDR3 extends over 14 amino acids. V trimming: 2 bases; J trimming: 7 bases; junction bases outside the gene matches: 5. CDR1 and CDR2 from the germline V gene are MNHEY and SVGEGT. This CDR3 is CASSYGTVGNEQFV. Here the CDR3 DNA reads TGTGCCAGCAGTTACGGGACAGTGGGGAATGAGCAGTTCGTC.

With regard to this clonotype: The CDR3 does not close with the conserved phenylalanine or tryptophan, likely indicating a read error. The CDR3 region is CASSAGLTGGPGEQYL. In DNA form, the CDR3 reads TGTGCCAGCAGCGCTGGACTAACGGGAGGGCCGGGTGAGCAGTACCTC. The chain combines TRBV11-2 with TRBJ2-7, with 8 bases that match TRBD2. Germline V gene data show CDR1 as SGHAT and CDR2 as FQNNGV. After removal of 5 bases from V and 7 bases from J, the junction contained 16 bases not matched to a gene. The length of the CDR3 is 16 residues.

A note on this clonotype: A single base separates this from a much larger clone, so it may be a read error. The chain is built from TRBV6-2 or TRBV6-3 and TRBJ1-1, with D perhaps TRBD1 (6 bases). Germline assignment: CDR1 MNHEY and CDR2 SVGEGT. V lost 4 bases, J lost 6 bases, and 15 bases lay in between. The CDR3 has 14 amino acids. The CDR3 protein is CASSFQDSVPEAFF. The CDR3 DNA is TGTGCCAGCAGTTTTCAGGACAGTGTCCCTGAAGCTTTCTTT.

About this clonotype: This may stem from a read error, because a much larger clone lies one nucleotide away. The rearrangement joins TRBV5-5 to TRBJ2-7; D unclear. CDR3 length equals 13 residues. Between the trimmed V and J ends, which lost 2 bases and 4 bases, there was a span of 10 bases. Germline assignment: CDR1 SGHKS and CDR2 YYEKEE (reference sequence). The CDR3 DNA reads TGTGCCAGCAGCTTAGATGTTGCGTACGAGCAGTACTTC. As protein: CASSLDVAYEQYF. The full variable domain, in which reference TRBV5-5 and TRBJ2-7 provide the parts outside the CDR3, is DAGVTQSPTHLIKTRGQQVTLRCSPISGHKSVSWYQQVLGQGPQFIFQYYEKEERGRGNFPDRFSARQFPNYSSELNVNALLLGDSALYLCASSLDVAYEQYFGPGTRLTVT.

A remark on this clonotype: This may stem from a read error, because a much larger clone lies one nucleotide away. The chain employs TRBV4-1 and TRBJ2-7; D ambiguous. CDR1 and CDR2 from the germline V gene are MGHRA and YSYEKL. Trimming pared 6 bases from V and 2 bases from J, leaving 14 bases between. This CDR3 has 14 amino acids. The DNA of the CDR3 is TGCGCCAGCAGTCAGGTCCACGCGGCCTACGAGCAGTACTTC. Translated, it gives CASSQVHAAYEQYF.

Turning to this clonotype: A clone one base away is much larger, so this may be a read error. The J gene is TRBJ1-1, the V gene TRBV29-1, with D possibly TRBD1 on 6 matching bases. Germline assignment: CDR1 SQVTM and CDR2 ANQGSEA. This CDR3 has 13 residues. V lost 1 base to trimming and J lost 4 bases, with 10 bases between them. The CDR3 spells CSVEAGVGTEAFF. The CDR3 DNA is TGCAGCGTTGAAGCAGGGGTCGGCACTGAAGCTTTCTTT.

As regards this clonotype: Possible read error: a much larger clone is one base away. The chain has TRBV6-1 and TRBJ1-5; 8 nucleotides match TRBD1. CDR1 MNHNS and CDR2 SASEGT come from the germline V gene. The length of the CDR3 is 13 residues. The CDR3 here is CVTGTGGIQPQHF. CDR3 bases: TGTGTCACCGGGACAGGCGGAATTCAGCCCCAGCATTTT.

With regard to this clonotype: It may be a read error: a sequence one base away is much more abundant. The CDR3 nucleotides are TGTGCCAGCTGTGAGGACTACGCAAAGAACATTCAGTACTTC. It translates to CASCEDYAKNIQYF. The V gene is TRBV6-1, the J gene TRBJ2-4; D might be TRBD2 (6 bases). The CDR3 contains 14 residues. Germline V gene lookup returns CDR1 MNHNS and CDR2 SASEGT.

As concerns this clonotype: An end of the junction differs from the germline gene, which may be a read error. As DNA, the CDR3 is TGTGCCGGCAGCCCTGGACAGGGGACCTTGGAGACCCAGTACTTT. It yields the protein CAGSPGQGTLETQYF. The rearrangement links TRBV11-2 to TRBJ2-5, with 9 bases identical to TRBD1. Germline V gene sequence: CDR1 SGHAT, CDR2 FQNNGV. The CDR3 runs 15 residues.

Concerning this clonotype itself: Given the absence of the conserved phenylalanine or tryptophan at the CDR3 end, a read error is likely. The chain links TRBV11-2 to TRBJ2-7, with D perhaps matching TRBD2 (6 bases). V lost 8 bases and J lost 5, with 16 bases in between. CDR1 and CDR2 (germline): SGHAT, FQNNGV. The length of the CDR3 is 13 residues. The CDR3 sequence: CASSPPGGHEQYL. CDR3 in DNA: TGTGCCAGCTCACCTCCCGGGGGACACGAGCAGTACTTG.

In the case of this clonotype: This sequence may be a read error, since a much larger clone differs from it by one base. V gene TRBV29-1 combines with J gene TRBJ1-2; unclear D gene. The germline V and J ends were trimmed by 4 bases and 4 bases, with 10 bases remaining between them. This CDR3 is 12 amino acids long. Germline loops: CDR1 SQVTM, CDR2 ANQGSEA. CDR3 residues: CSVGGGSYGYTF. CDR3 DNA: TGCAGCGTTGGTGGAGGTAGCTATGGCTACACCTTC.